The clone carrying this TCR delta chain was seen a few times. The ends were cut back, 1 base at V and 1 base at J, with 10 bases in the middle. The CDR3 runs to 16 residues. Germline CDR1 is TSWWSYY and CDR2 is QGS. This record belongs to a study of gamma-delta T cells after stem cell transplantation. TCRdb re-called the RT-PCR reads with CATT. This table holds around 2,400 delta-chain clones, 25% to 35% found once. The chain links TRDV1 to TRDJ2; D gene uncertain. This TCR was sampled from a human donor. It is not recorded whose cells these are; they may come from a transplant donor. Sequencing used gamma-delta T cells. The DNA of the CDR3 is TGTGCTCTTGGGGAACCCAACGTCCGTTTGACAGCACAACTCTTCTTT. Its translation is CALGEPNVRLTAQLFF.